This is a list of T cell receptor beta chains from one sample in a study of cytomegalovirus exposure and HLA in healthy donors. Clones were sequenced by immunoSEQ multiplex PCR, and TCRdb holds only the in-frame ones, with some missing. The sample carries 100,000 to 150,000 clones, around nine tenths recorded once. The sample consisted of PBMCs. The receptors shown here come from a woman in her late teens or twenties in good health and CMV-seronegative. CDR3s include the opening cysteine and the closing phenylalanine or tryptophan. D genes are given only for firm matches. The size field is filled for only some rows; it gives once, few, many or a size class.

-	TRBJ1-5	once	TRBV28	TGTGCCAGCAGTTTATTTATCCGCGAGCCCCAGCATTTT	CASSLFIREPQHF
-	TRBJ2-7	-	TRBV5-5	TGTGCCAGCAGCCCGGTGGCAGGGCAGCTTTTGGAGCAGTACTTC	CASSPVAGQLLEQYF
-	TRBJ1-1	once	TRBV6-6	TGTGCCAGCAGTTACTTCAGGGACACTGAAGCTTTCTTT	CASSYFRDTEAFF
TRBD2	TRBJ2-7	-	TRBV6-5	TGTGCCAGCTCCCCACTAGCGGCCCCCTACGAGCAGTACTTC	CASSPLAAPYEQYF
TRBD1	TRBJ1-5	-	TRBV13	TGTGCCAGCAGTCGGACAGGGAGCAATCAGCCCCAGCATTTT	CASSRTGSNQPQHF
TRBD1	TRBJ2-4	-	TRBV6-1	TGTGCCAGCAGTGAAAGTGGGGACAGGGGGCTTGGCAAAAACATTCAGTACTTC	CASSESGDRGLGKNIQYF
-	TRBJ2-1	-	TRBV7-3	TGTGCCAGCAGCTTAGGCGGGGGCCGGGTCAATGAGCAGTTCTTC	CASSLGGGRVNEQFF
TRBD1	TRBJ2-1	-	TRBV18	TGTGCCAGCTCACCCCCGGGACAGGGGACCAATGAGCAGTTCTTC	CASSPPGQGTNEQFF
TRBD1	TRBJ1-6	-	TRBV30	TGTGCCTGGAGTAACTCCGGGACAGGGGGGATGACCCTCCACTTT	CAWSNSGTGGMTLHF
TRBD2	TRBJ2-1	-	TRBV2	TGTGCCAGCTATACAATGAAGAACCGACTAGCCCACAATGAGCAGTTCTTC	CASYTMKNRLAHNEQFF
-	TRBJ1-1	-	TRBV5-6	TGTGCCAGCAGCTTGGGCGACACTGAAGCTTTCTTT	CASSLGDTEAFF
TRBD2	TRBJ2-7	-	TRBV13	TGTGCCAGCAGCTTTATGGGACTAGCGGGAGACCGAAGCTCCTACGAGCAGTACTTC	CASSFMGLAGDRSSYEQYF
TRBD2	TRBJ2-7	-	TRBV19	TGTGCCAGTAGTATAGCTCGACTAGCGGGAGGGGCTGACGAGCAGTACTTC	CASSIARLAGGADEQYF
-	TRBJ2-1	-	TRBV4-1	TGCGCCAGCAGCCAAGTTTCCTTGGGGGGGCCTTACAATGAGCAGTTCTTC	CASSQVSLGGPYNEQFF
TRBD2	TRBJ2-1	-	TRBV7-9	TGTGCCAGCAACTTAGGGACTAGCGGGGTTAATGAGCAGTTCTTC	CASNLGTSGVNEQFF
TRBD1	TRBJ2-3	-	TRBV28	TGTGCCAGCATAACCAGGGGGCTAGCCCGGGGTACGCAGTATTTT	CASITRGLARGTQYF
TRBD2	TRBJ2-3	-	TRBV28	TGTGCCAGCAGTTTAACCCCAATTGTAGCGGGAGCATACACAGATACGCAGTATTTT	CASSLTPIVAGAYTDTQYF
-	TRBJ1-1	once	TRBV30	TGTGCCTGGAGGGAGGGGACGGGCCTACCTAAAGCTTTCTTT	CAWREGTGLPKAFF
-	TRBJ1-1	-	TRBV5-4	TGTGCCAGCAGCTTGGCCGGGTCAGGGGTCACTGAAGCTTTCTTT	CASSLAGSGVTEAFF
-	TRBJ1-3	-	TRBV5-1	TGCGCCAGCATCCCCGGGGGGGGGTTGAAAGAATATTTT	CASIPGGGLKEYF
TRBD2	TRBJ2-3	-	TRBV30	TGTGCCTGGAGTCCCACTAGCGTTGGAGATACGCAGTATTTT	CAWSPTSVGDTQYF
TRBD1	TRBJ2-7	-	TRBV7-9	TGTGCCAGCAGCCAAGGGACAGGGGACTACGAGCAGTACTTC	CASSQGTGDYEQYF
TRBD1	TRBJ1-2	-	TRBV15	TGTGCCACCAGCAGAACAGGGGACTATGGCTACACCTTC	CATSRTGDYGYTF
TRBD2	TRBJ2-5	-	TRBV6-6	TGTGCCAGCAGTAAGCGGGGGCAGCTCCTACAAGAGACCCAGTACTTC	CASSKRGQLLQETQYF
-	TRBJ2-6	-	TRBV5-1	TGCGCCAGCAGCGGCCCCGCAGGTCCCGGGGCCAACGTCCTGACTTTC	CASSGPAGPGANVLTF
-	TRBJ1-3	-	TRBV5-6	TGTGCCAGCAGCTTGAGAGGGAGTGGAAACACCATATATTTT	CASSLRGSGNTIYF
-	TRBJ2-5	once	TRBV9	TGTGCCAGCAGCGTAGAATATTCGGGGGAGACCCAGTACTTC	CASSVEYSGETQYF
TRBD2	TRBJ2-1	-	TRBV29-1	TGCAGCGTGCTAGCGGGCCCCTACAATGAGCAGTTCTTC	CSVLAGPYNEQFF
TRBD1	TRBJ1-1	-	TRBV5-5	TGTGCCAGCAGCCTTGACAGGGCCCACACTGAAGCTTTCTTT	CASSLDRAHTEAFF
-	TRBJ2-5	-	TRBV5-6	TGTGCCAGCAGCTTGGGCAGGGCCCTCCAAGAGACCCAGTACTTC	CASSLGRALQETQYF
-	TRBJ1-5	-	TRBV19	TGTGCCACACAGGACGGTGGCAATCAGCCCCAGCATTTT	CATQDGGNQPQHF
-	TRBJ2-3	-	TRBV19	TGTGCCAGTAGTTCCATGGGGGGACAGATAGATACGCAGTATTTT	CASSSMGGQIDTQYF
TRBD2	TRBJ2-5	once	TRBV6-5	TGTGCCAGCAGTTACGGGGTAGCGGGGGGAGAGACCCAGTACTTC	CASSYGVAGGETQYF
TRBD2	TRBJ2-7	-	TRBV28	TGTGCCAGCAGTATCCCCGGGACTAGCGGCTACGAGCAGTACTTC	CASSIPGTSGYEQYF
-	TRBJ1-1	-	TRBV30	TGTGCCATGGCCCAAGGAGGGCCCGAAGCTTTCTTT	CAMAQGGPEAFF
-	TRBJ1-6	-	TRBV6-5	TGTGCCAGCAGTTACGAGGGACAAACAAATTCACCCCTCCACTTT	CASSYEGQTNSPLHF
TRBD2	TRBJ2-1	-	TRBV5-1	TGCGCCAGCAGCTTGGGACGGGAGGGCAATGAGCAGTTCTTC	CASSLGREGNEQFF
-	TRBJ1-5	-	TRBV6-6	TGTGCCAGCAGCCCGGACTGGAATCAGCCCCAGCATTTT	CASSPDWNQPQHF
-	TRBJ1-1	-	TRBV5-1	TGCGCCAGCAGCTTGGCCGGGGACACCCGTTCCACTGAAGCTTTCTTT	CASSLAGDTRSTEAFF
-	TRBJ2-5	-	TRBV9	TGTGCCAGCAGCGTAGCCGCATCGACTGCTCTAGAGACCCAGTACTTC	CASSVAASTALETQYF
-	TRBJ2-7	-	TRBV6-5	TGTGCCAGCAGTTATGGCGGGGCATCCTACGAGCAGTACTTC	CASSYGGASYEQYF
-	TRBJ1-3	-	TRBV9	TGTGCCAGCAGCGATACAGGGCCGCTCTCTGGAAACACCATATATTTT	CASSDTGPLSGNTIYF
-	TRBJ1-5	-	TRBV10-3	TGTGCCATCGGGAGGGCTGGGGACAATCAGCCCCAGCATTTT	CAIGRAGDNQPQHF
-	TRBJ1-1	-	TRBV7-8	TGTGCCAGCAGCTTAGGTCCGGCAGGGCAAGCTTTCTTT	CASSLGPAGQAFF
TRBD1	TRBJ2-1	-	TRBV7-9	TGTGCCAGCAGCCGACAGGGGGCTTACAATGAGCAGTTCTTC	CASSRQGAYNEQFF
-	TRBJ2-7	-	TRBV27	TGTGCCAGCAGTTTAGTCCTCGGGCGGGTCGAGCAGTACTTC	CASSLVLGRVEQYF
TRBD2	TRBJ2-1	once	TRBV7-2	TGTGCCAGCAGCCCCCGACTAGCGGGAGGGCCTAATGAGCAGTTCTTC	CASSPRLAGGPNEQFF
-	TRBJ2-2	-	TRBV6-6	TGTGCCAGCAGCAGAGGGGGCGCGGGAACCGGGGAGCTGTTTTTT	CASSRGGAGTGELFF